This is a list of T cell receptor beta chains from one sample in a study of OX40 agonist ivuxolimab in advanced cancers. Libraries were prepared by immunoSEQ multiplex PCR; TCRdb keeps only in-frame clonotypes and omits some of them. The sample includes around 34,000 clones, about 88% of them seen just once. Sequenced here: CD4+ or CD8+ T cells sorted from blood, sampled in a trial of the OX40 agonist ivuxolimab. These receptors originate from an adult with an advanced solid tumor such as melanoma, head and neck, liver or kidney cancer. The CDR3 runs from the conserved cysteine through the conserved F or W. Each record gives: D gene, V gene, clone size, J gene, CDR3 protein, CDR3 DNA. A D gene is named only where the DNA matches it firmly. Not every row has a clone size; where given, it reads once, few, many or a size class.

d_call: TRBD1
v_call: TRBV6-1
clone_size: .
j_call: TRBJ2-7
cdr3_aa: CAGWTGGTYEQYF
cdr3_nt: TGTGCCGGGTGGACAGGAGGTACCTACGAGCAGTACTTC

d_call: .
v_call: TRBV14
clone_size: medium-sized
j_call: TRBJ2-7
cdr3_aa: CASSQEWGYEQYF
cdr3_nt: TGTGCCAGCAGCCAAGAGTGGGGGTACGAGCAGTACTTC

d_call: TRBD2
v_call: TRBV7-7
clone_size: .
j_call: TRBJ2-3
cdr3_aa: CASSARLAGGSDTQYF
cdr3_nt: TGTGCCAGCAGCGCCAGACTAGCGGGGGGATCAGATACGCAGTATTTT

d_call: .
v_call: TRBV6-5
clone_size: .
j_call: TRBJ2-7
cdr3_aa: CASSSDSQPYEQYF
cdr3_nt: TGTGCCAGCAGTTCGGACAGTCAACCTTACGAGCAGTACTTC

d_call: .
v_call: TRBV4-3
clone_size: .
j_call: TRBJ2-7
cdr3_aa: CASSQEKGESYEQYF
cdr3_nt: TGCGCCAGCAGCCAAGAAAAGGGTGAGTCCTACGAGCAGTACTTC

d_call: TRBD1
v_call: TRBV7-6
clone_size: few
j_call: TRBJ1-5
cdr3_aa: CASSLGQGSGQPQHF
cdr3_nt: TGTGCCAGCAGCTTGGGACAGGGGAGCGGTCAGCCCCAGCATTTT

d_call: TRBD2
v_call: TRBV15
clone_size: .
j_call: TRBJ2-1
cdr3_aa: CATSRSRGGSYNEQFF
cdr3_nt: TGTGCCACCAGCAGATCCCGGGGGGGCTCCTACAATGAGCAGTTCTTC

d_call: .
v_call: TRBV6-4
clone_size: .
j_call: TRBJ2-3
cdr3_aa: CASSEDFQGPDTQYF
cdr3_nt: TGTGCCAGCAGTGAAGACTTCCAAGGCCCAGATACGCAGTATTTT

d_call: .
v_call: TRBV4-1
clone_size: once
j_call: TRBJ1-2
cdr3_aa: CASSQEGGGFGYTF
cdr3_nt: TGCGCCAGCAGCCAAGAAGGGGGAGGATTCGGCTACACCTTC

d_call: .
v_call: TRBV28
clone_size: .
j_call: TRBJ1-5
cdr3_aa: CASRRPRTAYSNQPQHF
cdr3_nt: TGTGCCAGCAGACGACCCCGGACAGCTTATAGCAATCAGCCCCAGCATTTT

d_call: .
v_call: TRBV2
clone_size: .
j_call: TRBJ1-1
cdr3_aa: CASSGFEAFF
cdr3_nt: TGTGCCAGCAGTGGCTTTGAAGCTTTCTTT

d_call: .
v_call: TRBV9
clone_size: once
j_call: TRBJ1-1
cdr3_aa: CASSSGGPWNTEAFF
cdr3_nt: TGTGCCAGCAGCTCGGGGGGGCCCTGGAACACTGAAGCTTTCTTT

d_call: .
v_call: TRBV28
clone_size: once
j_call: TRBJ1-1
cdr3_aa: CASLHRTEAFF
cdr3_nt: TGTGCCAGCCTTCATCGGACTGAAGCTTTCTTT

d_call: .
v_call: TRBV27
clone_size: .
j_call: TRBJ2-3
cdr3_aa: CASSELGVPSTQYF
cdr3_nt: TGTGCCAGCAGTGAACTAGGTGTTCCTAGTACGCAGTATTTT

d_call: .
v_call: TRBV30
clone_size: .
j_call: TRBJ2-6
cdr3_aa: CAWIPPGRGSGANVLTF
cdr3_nt: TGTGCCTGGATACCCCCCGGACGTGGCTCTGGGGCCAACGTCCTGACTTTC

d_call: .
v_call: TRBV7-8
clone_size: .
j_call: TRBJ1-4
cdr3_aa: CASSLAPPGDGEKLFF
cdr3_nt: TGTGCCAGCAGCTTAGCGCCCCCAGGGGACGGTGAAAAACTGTTTTTT

d_call: .
v_call: TRBV30
clone_size: once
j_call: TRBJ1-1
cdr3_aa: CAWSVGENTEAFF
cdr3_nt: TGTGCCTGGAGTGTGGGAGAGAACACTGAAGCTTTCTTT

d_call: TRBD2
v_call: TRBV27
clone_size: .
j_call: TRBJ2-3
cdr3_aa: CASSSTGGSLITDTQYF
cdr3_nt: TGTGCCAGCAGTTCGACGGGGGGATCCCTAATCACAGATACGCAGTATTTT

d_call: TRBD2
v_call: TRBV7-2
clone_size: .
j_call: TRBJ2-7
cdr3_aa: CASSRLGGLNEQYF
cdr3_nt: TGTGCCAGCAGCCGACTCGGGGGGTTAAACGAGCAGTACTTC

d_call: .
v_call: TRBV7-6
clone_size: .
j_call: TRBJ1-3
cdr3_aa: CASSLLVEGTNSGNTIYF
cdr3_nt: TGTGCCAGCAGCCTCCTGGTCGAGGGGACCAATTCTGGAAACACCATATATTTT

d_call: .
v_call: TRBV4-1
clone_size: .
j_call: TRBJ2-7
cdr3_aa: CASSQEVGGGYEQYF
cdr3_nt: TGCGCCAGCAGCCAAGAAGTGGGTGGAGGCTACGAGCAGTACTTC

d_call: .
v_call: TRBV19
clone_size: .
j_call: TRBJ2-1
cdr3_aa: CASSLGLRNEQFF
cdr3_nt: TGTGCCAGTTCTCTGGGCCTAAGGAATGAGCAGTTCTTC

d_call: TRBD1
v_call: TRBV7-6
clone_size: .
j_call: TRBJ2-3
cdr3_aa: CASSLEGTGSSTDTQYF
cdr3_nt: TGTGCCAGCAGCTTAGAGGGGACAGGGTCTAGCACAGATACGCAGTATTTT

d_call: .
v_call: TRBV28
clone_size: .
j_call: TRBJ2-2
cdr3_aa: CASSFSRTGGPGELFF
cdr3_nt: TGTGCCAGCAGTTTTTCCCGGACAGGAGGGCCCGGGGAGCTGTTTTTT

d_call: TRBD2
v_call: TRBV28
clone_size: .
j_call: TRBJ2-3
cdr3_aa: CASSIPSYEGLAGDTDTQYF
cdr3_nt: TGTGCCAGCAGTATCCCTTCTTATGAAGGACTAGCGGGGGATACAGATACGCAGTATTTT

d_call: .
v_call: TRBV4-2
clone_size: .
j_call: TRBJ2-3
cdr3_aa: CASSQDRGGADTQYF
cdr3_nt: TGTGCCAGCAGCCAAGATCGCGGGGGCGCAGATACGCAGTATTTT

d_call: .
v_call: TRBV28
clone_size: .
j_call: TRBJ1-5
cdr3_aa: CASSLDSNQPQHF
cdr3_nt: TGTGCCAGCAGTTTAGACAGCAATCAGCCCCAGCATTTT

d_call: .
v_call: TRBV7-9
clone_size: .
j_call: TRBJ2-4
cdr3_aa: CASSLSGAKNIQYF
cdr3_nt: TGTGCCAGCAGCTTATCGGGAGCCAAAAACATTCAGTACTTC

d_call: .
v_call: TRBV27
clone_size: .
j_call: TRBJ2-1
cdr3_aa: CASRSGRNEQFF
cdr3_nt: TGTGCCAGCAGATCCGGACGCAATGAGCAGTTCTTC

d_call: TRBD1
v_call: TRBV9
clone_size: .
j_call: TRBJ1-1
cdr3_aa: CASSKGQGPTEAFF
cdr3_nt: TGTGCCAGCTCCAAGGGACAGGGACCCACTGAAGCTTTCTTT

d_call: TRBD2
v_call: TRBV11-1
clone_size: .
j_call: TRBJ2-3
cdr3_aa: CASSLIGLAGGLGTDTQYF
cdr3_nt: TGTGCCAGCAGCTTAATTGGGCTAGCGGGGGGGCTGGGCACAGATACGCAGTATTTT

d_call: .
v_call: TRBV28
clone_size: .
j_call: TRBJ1-2
cdr3_aa: CASSLGANYGYTF
cdr3_nt: TGTGCCAGCAGTTTAGGTGCTAACTATGGCTACACCTTC

d_call: .
v_call: TRBV13
clone_size: .
j_call: TRBJ2-7
cdr3_aa: CASSPPGRRGEQYF
cdr3_nt: TGTGCCAGCAGCCCCCCCGGACGCCGGGGGGAGCAGTACTTC

d_call: .
v_call: TRBV2
clone_size: once
j_call: TRBJ1-2
cdr3_aa: CASRDGYYGYTF
cdr3_nt: TGTGCCAGCAGGGACGGATACTATGGCTACACCTTC

d_call: .
v_call: TRBV6-1
clone_size: .
j_call: TRBJ1-5
cdr3_aa: CASSGAGEDGQPQHF
cdr3_nt: TGTGCCAGCAGTGGGGCAGGAGAAGATGGTCAGCCCCAGCATTTT

d_call: .
v_call: TRBV2
clone_size: .
j_call: TRBJ1-5
cdr3_aa: CASSVGRQQPQHF
cdr3_nt: TGTGCCAGCAGTGTGGGGAGGCAACAGCCCCAGCATTTT

d_call: .
v_call: TRBV4-3
clone_size: once
j_call: TRBJ1-6
cdr3_aa: CASSQDWGSYNSPLHF
cdr3_nt: TGCGCCAGCAGCCAAGATTGGGGTTCCTATAATTCACCCCTCCACTTT

d_call: TRBD2
v_call: TRBV9
clone_size: .
j_call: TRBJ2-5
cdr3_aa: CASSVELAGGQETQYF
cdr3_nt: TGTGCCAGCAGCGTGGAACTAGCGGGGGGGCAGGAGACCCAGTACTTC

d_call: .
v_call: TRBV27
clone_size: once
j_call: TRBJ1-1
cdr3_aa: CASSYDPNTEAFF
cdr3_nt: TGTGCCAGCAGTTACGACCCGAACACTGAAGCTTTCTTT

d_call: .
v_call: TRBV4-1
clone_size: .
j_call: TRBJ2-2
cdr3_aa: CASSQVLGGPANTGELFF
cdr3_nt: TGCGCCAGCAGCCAAGTATTGGGCGGGCCCGCGAACACCGGGGAGCTGTTTTTT

d_call: .
v_call: TRBV30
clone_size: .
j_call: TRBJ2-2
cdr3_aa: CAWSGRTDTGELFF
cdr3_nt: TGTGCCTGGAGTGGACGGACAGACACCGGGGAGCTGTTTTTT

d_call: TRBD1
v_call: TRBV4-1
clone_size: .
j_call: TRBJ2-7
cdr3_aa: CASSQEGTGVSSYEQYF
cdr3_nt: TGCGCCAGCAGCCAAGAAGGGACAGGGGTGAGCTCCTACGAGCAGTACTTC

d_call: TRBD1
v_call: TRBV11-2
clone_size: .
j_call: TRBJ1-4
cdr3_aa: CASSPWTGGDEKLFF
cdr3_nt: TGTGCCAGCAGCCCATGGACAGGGGGCGATGAAAAACTGTTTTTT

d_call: TRBD2
v_call: TRBV27
clone_size: .
j_call: TRBJ2-7
cdr3_aa: CASSRGGGFYEQYF
cdr3_nt: TGTGCCAGCAGTCGCGGGGGGGGATTCTACGAGCAGTACTTC

d_call: TRBD1
v_call: TRBV9
clone_size: .
j_call: TRBJ1-2
cdr3_aa: CASSGTAGGLYGYTF
cdr3_nt: TGTGCCAGCAGCGGGACAGCAGGGGGCCTCTATGGCTACACCTTC

d_call: .
v_call: TRBV9
clone_size: .
j_call: TRBJ2-7
cdr3_aa: CASSVGDNLAFYEQYF
cdr3_nt: TGTGCCAGCAGCGTAGGAGACAACCTAGCCTTCTACGAGCAGTACTTC

d_call: .
v_call: TRBV19
clone_size: .
j_call: TRBJ2-3
cdr3_aa: CASSIVWKSGRTDTQYF
cdr3_nt: TGTGCCAGTAGTATAGTGTGGAAGTCAGGGAGAACAGATACGCAGTATTTT

d_call: TRBD2
v_call: TRBV4-1
clone_size: .
j_call: TRBJ2-1
cdr3_aa: CASRGLDNEQFF
cdr3_nt: TGCGCCAGCAGGGGACTAGACAATGAGCAGTTCTTC